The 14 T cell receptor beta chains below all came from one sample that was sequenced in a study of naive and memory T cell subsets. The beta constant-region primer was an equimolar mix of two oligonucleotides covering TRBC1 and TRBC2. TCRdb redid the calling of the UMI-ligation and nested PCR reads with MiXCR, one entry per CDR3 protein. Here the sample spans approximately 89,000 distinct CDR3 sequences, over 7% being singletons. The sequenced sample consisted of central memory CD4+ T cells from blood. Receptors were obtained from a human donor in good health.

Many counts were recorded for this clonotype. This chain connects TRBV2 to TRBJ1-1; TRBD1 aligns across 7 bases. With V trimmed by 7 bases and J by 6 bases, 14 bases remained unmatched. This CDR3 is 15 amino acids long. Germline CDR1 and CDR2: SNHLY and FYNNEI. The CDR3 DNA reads TGTGCCAGCACGAGGGAGGGGGCCATTTTGGCTGAAGCTTTCTTT. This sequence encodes CASTREGAILAEAFF.

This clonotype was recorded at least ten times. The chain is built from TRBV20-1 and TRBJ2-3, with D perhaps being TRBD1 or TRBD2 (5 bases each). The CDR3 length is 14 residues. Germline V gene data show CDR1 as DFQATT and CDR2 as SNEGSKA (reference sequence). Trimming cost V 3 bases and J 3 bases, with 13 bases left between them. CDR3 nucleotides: TGCAGTGCTAGGGGACCGGGAAAAACAGATACGCAGTATTTT. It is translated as CSARGPGKTDTQYF.

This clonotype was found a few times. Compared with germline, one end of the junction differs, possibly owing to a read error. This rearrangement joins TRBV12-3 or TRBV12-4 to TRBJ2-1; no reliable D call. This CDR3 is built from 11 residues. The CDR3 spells CASRLEYEQFF. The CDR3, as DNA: TGTGCCAGCAGGTTAGAGTATGAGCAGTTCTTC.

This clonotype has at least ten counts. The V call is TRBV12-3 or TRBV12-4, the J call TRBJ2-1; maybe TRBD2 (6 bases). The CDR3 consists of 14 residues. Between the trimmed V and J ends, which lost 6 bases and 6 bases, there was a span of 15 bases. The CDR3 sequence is CASSYTGLSNEQFF. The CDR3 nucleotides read TGTGCCAGCAGCTACACGGGACTTTCCAATGAGCAGTTCTTC.

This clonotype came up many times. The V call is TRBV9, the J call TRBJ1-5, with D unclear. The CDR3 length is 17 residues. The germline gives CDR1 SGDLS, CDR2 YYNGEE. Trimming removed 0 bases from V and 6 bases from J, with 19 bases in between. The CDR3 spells CASSVGPVPSSFQPQHF. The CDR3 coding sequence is TGTGCCAGCAGCGTAGGCCCAGTTCCTTCCAGCTTTCAGCCCCAGCATTTT.

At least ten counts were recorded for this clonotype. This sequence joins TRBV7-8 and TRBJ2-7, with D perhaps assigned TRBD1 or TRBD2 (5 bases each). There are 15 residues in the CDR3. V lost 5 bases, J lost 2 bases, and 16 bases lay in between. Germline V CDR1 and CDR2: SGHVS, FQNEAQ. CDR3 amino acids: CASSTRRDGPYEQYF. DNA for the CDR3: TGTGCCAGCAGCACACGAAGGGACGGACCCTACGAGCAGTACTTC.

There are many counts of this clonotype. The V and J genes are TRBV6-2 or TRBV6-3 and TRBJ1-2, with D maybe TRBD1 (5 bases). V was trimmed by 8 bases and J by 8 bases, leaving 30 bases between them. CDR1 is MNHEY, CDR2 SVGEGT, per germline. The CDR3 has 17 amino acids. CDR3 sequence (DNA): TGTGCCAGCTCACGGTTGCATACTAGGGACCTAGTTTCGGGCTACACCTTC. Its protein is CASSRLHTRDLVSGYTF.

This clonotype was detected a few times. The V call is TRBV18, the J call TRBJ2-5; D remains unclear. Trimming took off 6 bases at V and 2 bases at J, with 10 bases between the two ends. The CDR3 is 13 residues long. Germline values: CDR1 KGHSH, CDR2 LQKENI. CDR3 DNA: TGTGCCAGCTCTCCTTCGCTTCAAGAGACCCAGTACTTC. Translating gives CASSPSLQETQYF.

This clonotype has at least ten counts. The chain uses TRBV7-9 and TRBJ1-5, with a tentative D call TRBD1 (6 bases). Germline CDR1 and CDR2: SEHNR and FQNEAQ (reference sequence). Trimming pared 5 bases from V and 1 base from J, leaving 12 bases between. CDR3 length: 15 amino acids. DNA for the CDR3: TGTGCCAGCAGCCCAACGGGGGCCAGCAATCAGCCCCAGCATTTT. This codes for CASSPTGASNQPQHF.

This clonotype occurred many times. CDR3 DNA: TGTGCCAGCAGCGCAGGGCAGGGATCGGGCACTGAAGCTTTCTTT. It translates to CASSAGQGSGTEAFF. The chain employs TRBV7-2 and TRBJ1-1; weak D call: TRBD1 (5 bases). Germline lookup yields CDR1 SGHTA and CDR2 FQGNSA. The CDR3 is made up of 15 amino acids. V gave up 5 bases and J gave up 4 bases, with 17 bases separating them.

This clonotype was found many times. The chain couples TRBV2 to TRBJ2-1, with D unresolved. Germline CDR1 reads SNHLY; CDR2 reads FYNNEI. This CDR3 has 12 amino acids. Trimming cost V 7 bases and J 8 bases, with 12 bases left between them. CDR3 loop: CASTSISDEQFF. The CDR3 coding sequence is TGTGCCAGCACTTCTATCAGCGATGAGCAGTTCTTC.

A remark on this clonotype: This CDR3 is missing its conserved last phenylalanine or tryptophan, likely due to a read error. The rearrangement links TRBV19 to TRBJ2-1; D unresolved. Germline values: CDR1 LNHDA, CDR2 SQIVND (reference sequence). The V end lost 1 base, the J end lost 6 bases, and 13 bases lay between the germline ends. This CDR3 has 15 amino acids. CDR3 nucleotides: TGTGCCAGTAGTATAGGCAGCGTACGGGTCAATGAGCAGTTCCTC. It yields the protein CASSIGSVRVNEQFL.

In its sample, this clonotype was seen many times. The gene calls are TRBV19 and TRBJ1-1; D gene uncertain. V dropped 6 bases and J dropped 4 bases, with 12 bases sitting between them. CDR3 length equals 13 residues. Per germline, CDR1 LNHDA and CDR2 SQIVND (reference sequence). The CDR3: CASRRQEGTEAFF. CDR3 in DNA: TGTGCCAGTAGACGTCAGGAGGGCACTGAAGCTTTCTTT.

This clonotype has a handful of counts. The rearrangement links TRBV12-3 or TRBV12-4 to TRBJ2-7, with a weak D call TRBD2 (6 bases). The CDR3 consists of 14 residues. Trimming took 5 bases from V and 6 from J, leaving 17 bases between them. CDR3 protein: CASSGAGSLSEQYF. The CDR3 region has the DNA TGTGCCAGCAGTGGGGCGGGGTCCTTGTCCGAGCAGTACTTC.